Listed here is a single T cell receptor beta chain. Its antigen remains unknown. MiXCR was run by TCRdb on the RACE reads, yielding one entry per CDR3 protein. Of around 44,000 distinct CDR3 sequences in the sample, 3% to 4.5% were seen once. V lost 5 bases and J 6 bases, leaving 23 bases between the germline ends. This CDR3 is 17 amino acids long. In germline, CDR1 is MDHEN, CDR2 SYDVKM. The data are from a study of human T cells and chemical hapten exposure. Study context: Enrolled patients were predominantly female and had alopecia areata, totalis or universalis. Study results and caveats: There was alopecia in the donors, so their immune response may differ from that of healthy people.

Described time point: patch test 1, 2 weeks after DPC sensitization. Treatment specified: therapeutic diphenylcyclopropenone sensitization with weekly scalp DPC. Total RNA was isolated from whole blood that had not been fractionated. Patches went on only after blood had been drawn each time. This clonotype was obtained from a man aged 50 to 59 with alopecia areata. Some clones in this sample may be carry-over from other donors' samples. This material consisted of whole blood, taken in connection with sensitization to the hapten diphenylcyclopropenone (DPC). The gene calls are TRBV28 and TRBJ2-1, with D hard to call. Here the CDR3 reads CASSPPGLPRPSNEQFF. The CDR3 region has the DNA TGTGCCAGCAGTCCCCCCGGTCTTCCCCGGCCTTCCAATGAGCAGTTCTTC.